This entry concerns a single T cell receptor (beta chain). Its antigen is undetermined. This was a survey-level run. Clones were sequenced by immunoSEQ multiplex PCR, and TCRdb holds only the in-frame ones, with some missing. The table includes around 100,000 clones, roughly 70% detected once. These data come from a study of fetal regulatory T cell absence and autoimmunity. General study results and limits: Cord blood and pancreas showed broadly similar TRB gene family usage.

Material for sequencing was pancreas tissue. The clonotype comes from a male donor with IPEX syndrome.

The CDR3 here is CASSLPTSGNFYEQYF. The DNA for the CDR3 is TGTGCCAGCAGCTTGCCGACTAGCGGGAATTTTTACGAGCAGTACTTC. The chain is built from TRBV5-6 and TRBJ2-7, with 11 nucleotides matching TRBD2. Germline CDR1 reads SGHDT; CDR2 reads YYEEEE. With V trimmed by 1 base and J by 4 bases, 7 bases remained unmatched. This CDR3 has 16 residues.